The present T cell receptor (beta chain) was sequenced within a study of blood T cell repertoires in COVID-19. Germline-derived CDR1 and CDR2 are MGHRA and YSYEKL. The CDR3 consists of 16 residues. V shed 0 bases and J 7 bases; nucleotides not matched to a gene: 9. Libraries were prepared by immunoSEQ multiplex PCR; TCRdb keeps only in-frame clonotypes and omits some of them. The table records about 240,000 clones, 80% to 90% of them present only once. The sequence derives from a woman in her seventies with acute or convalescent COVID-19. The sequenced sample was peripheral blood. This chain connects TRBV4-1 to TRBJ2-5; 9 bases align to TRBD2. The CDR3 loop is CASSQEVAGAAGTQYF. For the CDR3, the DNA is TGCGCCAGCAGCCAAGAGGTAGCGGGGGCCGCGGGGACCCAGTACTTC.